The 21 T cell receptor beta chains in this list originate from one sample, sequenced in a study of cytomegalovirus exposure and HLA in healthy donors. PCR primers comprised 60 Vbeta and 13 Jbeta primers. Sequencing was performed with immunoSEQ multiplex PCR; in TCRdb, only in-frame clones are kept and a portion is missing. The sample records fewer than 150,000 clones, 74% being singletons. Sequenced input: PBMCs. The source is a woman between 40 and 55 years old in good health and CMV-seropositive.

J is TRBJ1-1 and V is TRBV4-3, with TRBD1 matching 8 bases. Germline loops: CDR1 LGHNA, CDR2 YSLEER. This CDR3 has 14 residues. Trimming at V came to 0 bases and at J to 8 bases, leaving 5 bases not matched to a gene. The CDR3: CASSQEENRGEAFF. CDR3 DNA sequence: TGCGCCAGCAGCCAAGAGGAAAACAGGGGGGAAGCTTTCTTT.

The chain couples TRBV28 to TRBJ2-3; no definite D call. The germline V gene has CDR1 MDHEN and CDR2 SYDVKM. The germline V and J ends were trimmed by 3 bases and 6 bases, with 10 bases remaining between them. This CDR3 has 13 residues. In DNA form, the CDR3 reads TGTGCCAGCAGTTTCCCCCCCGGGGATACGCAGTATTTT. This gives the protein CASSFPPGDTQYF.

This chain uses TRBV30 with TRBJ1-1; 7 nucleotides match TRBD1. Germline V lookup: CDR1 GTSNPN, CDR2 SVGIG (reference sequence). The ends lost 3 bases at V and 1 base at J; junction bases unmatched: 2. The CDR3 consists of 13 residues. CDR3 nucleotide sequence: TGTGCCTGGAGCAGACAGGGGAACACTGAAGCTTTCTTT. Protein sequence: CAWSRQGNTEAFF.

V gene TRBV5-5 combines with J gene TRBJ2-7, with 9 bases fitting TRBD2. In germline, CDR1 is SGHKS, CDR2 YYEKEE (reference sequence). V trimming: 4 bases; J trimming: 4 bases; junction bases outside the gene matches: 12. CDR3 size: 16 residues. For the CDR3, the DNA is TGTGCCAGCAGCGCTGGATCCGGGACTAGCCCGTACGAGCAGTACTTC. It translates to CASSAGSGTSPYEQYF.

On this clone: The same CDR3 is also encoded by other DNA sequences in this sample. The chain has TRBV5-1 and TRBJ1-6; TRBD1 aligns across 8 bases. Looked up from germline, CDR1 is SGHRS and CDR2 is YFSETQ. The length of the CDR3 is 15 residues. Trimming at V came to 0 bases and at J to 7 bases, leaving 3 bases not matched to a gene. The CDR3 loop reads CASSLAGQGNSPLHF. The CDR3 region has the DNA TGCGCCAGCAGCTTGGCCGGACAGGGAAATTCACCCCTCCACTTT. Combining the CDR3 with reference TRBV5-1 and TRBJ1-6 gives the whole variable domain KAGVTQTPRYLIKTRGQQVTLSCSPISGHRSVSWYQQTPGQGLQFLFEYFSETQRNKGNFPGRFSGRQFSNSRSEMNVSTLELGDSALYLCASSLAGQGNSPLHFGNGTRLTVT.

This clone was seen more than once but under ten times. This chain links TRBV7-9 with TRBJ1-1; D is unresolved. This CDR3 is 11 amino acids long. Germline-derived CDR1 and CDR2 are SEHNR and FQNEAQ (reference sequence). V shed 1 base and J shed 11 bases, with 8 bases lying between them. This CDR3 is CASSLGGSAFF. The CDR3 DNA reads TGTGCCAGCAGCTTAGGCGGGAGTGCTTTCTTT.

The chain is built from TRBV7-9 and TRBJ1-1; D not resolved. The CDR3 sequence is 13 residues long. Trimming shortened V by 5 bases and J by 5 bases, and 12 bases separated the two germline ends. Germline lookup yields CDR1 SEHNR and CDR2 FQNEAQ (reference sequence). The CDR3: CASSEAGGTEAFF. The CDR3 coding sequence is TGTGCCAGCAGCGAGGCAGGAGGAACTGAAGCTTTCTTT.

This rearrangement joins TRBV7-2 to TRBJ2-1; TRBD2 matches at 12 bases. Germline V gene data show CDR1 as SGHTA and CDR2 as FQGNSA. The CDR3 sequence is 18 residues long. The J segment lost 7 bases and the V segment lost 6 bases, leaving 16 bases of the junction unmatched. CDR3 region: CASRSPSTSGRSLNEQFF. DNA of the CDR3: TGTGCCAGCAGGTCACCGTCGACTAGCGGGAGAAGTTTGAATGAGCAGTTCTTC. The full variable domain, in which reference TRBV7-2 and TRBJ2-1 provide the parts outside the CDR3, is GAGVSQSPSNKVTEKGKDVELRCDPISGHTALYWYRQSLGQGLEFLIYFQGNSAPDKSGLPSDRFSAERTGGSVSTLTIQRTQQEDSAVYLCASRSPSTSGRSLNEQFFGPGTRLTVL.

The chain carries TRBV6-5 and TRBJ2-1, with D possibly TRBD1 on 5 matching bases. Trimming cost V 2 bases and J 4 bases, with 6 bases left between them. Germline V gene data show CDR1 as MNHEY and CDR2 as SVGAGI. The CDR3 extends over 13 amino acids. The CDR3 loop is CASSYDSYNEQFF. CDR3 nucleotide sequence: TGTGCCAGCAGTTACGACAGTTACAATGAGCAGTTCTTC.

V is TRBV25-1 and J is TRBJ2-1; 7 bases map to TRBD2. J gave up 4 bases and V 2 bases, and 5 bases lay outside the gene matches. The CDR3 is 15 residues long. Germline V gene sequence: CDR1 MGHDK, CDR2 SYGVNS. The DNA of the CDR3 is TGTGCCAGCAGTGAACGACCGCGGGGGTACAATGAGCAGTTCTTC. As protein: CASSERPRGYNEQFF.

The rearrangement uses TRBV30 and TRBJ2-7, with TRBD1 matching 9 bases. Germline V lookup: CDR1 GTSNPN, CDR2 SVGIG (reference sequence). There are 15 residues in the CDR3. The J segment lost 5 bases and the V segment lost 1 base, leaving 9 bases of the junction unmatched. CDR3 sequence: CAWSELGQGPDEQYF. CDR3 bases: TGTGCCTGGAGTGAGCTGGGACAGGGTCCAGACGAGCAGTACTTC.

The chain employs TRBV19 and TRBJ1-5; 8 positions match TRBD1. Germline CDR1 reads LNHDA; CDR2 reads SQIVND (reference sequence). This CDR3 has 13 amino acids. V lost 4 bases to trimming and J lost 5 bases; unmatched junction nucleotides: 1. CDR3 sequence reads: CASSKDRDQPQHF. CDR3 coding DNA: TGTGCCAGTAGTAAGGACAGGGATCAGCCCCAGCATTTT.

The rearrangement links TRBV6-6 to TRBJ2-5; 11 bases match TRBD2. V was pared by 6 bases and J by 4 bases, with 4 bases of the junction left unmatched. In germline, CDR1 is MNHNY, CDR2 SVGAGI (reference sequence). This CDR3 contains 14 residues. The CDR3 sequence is CASSRLAGLETQYF. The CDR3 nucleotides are TGTGCCAGCAGCCGACTAGCGGGATTAGAGACCCAGTACTTC.

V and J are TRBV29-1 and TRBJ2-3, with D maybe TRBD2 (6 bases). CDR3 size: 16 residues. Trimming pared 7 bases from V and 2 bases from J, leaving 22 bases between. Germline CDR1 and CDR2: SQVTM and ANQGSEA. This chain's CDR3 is CSGGIFRDRDTDTQYF. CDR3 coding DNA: TGCAGCGGCGGGATCTTCCGGGACCGAGACACAGATACGCAGTATTTT.

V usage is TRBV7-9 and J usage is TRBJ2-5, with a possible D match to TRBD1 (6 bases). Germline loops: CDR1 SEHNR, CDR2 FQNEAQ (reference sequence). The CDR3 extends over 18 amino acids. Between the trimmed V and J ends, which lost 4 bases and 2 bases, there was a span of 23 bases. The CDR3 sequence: CASSSEYRHRAAQETQYF. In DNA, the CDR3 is TGTGCCAGCAGCTCAGAATACCGTCACAGGGCAGCTCAAGAGACCCAGTACTTC. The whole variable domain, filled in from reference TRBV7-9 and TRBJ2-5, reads DTGVSQNPRHKITKRGQNVTFRCDPISEHNRLYWYRQTLGQGPEFLTYFQNEAQLEKSRLLSDRFSAERPKGSFSTLEIQRTEQGDSAMYLCASSSEYRHRAAQETQYFGPGTRLLVL.

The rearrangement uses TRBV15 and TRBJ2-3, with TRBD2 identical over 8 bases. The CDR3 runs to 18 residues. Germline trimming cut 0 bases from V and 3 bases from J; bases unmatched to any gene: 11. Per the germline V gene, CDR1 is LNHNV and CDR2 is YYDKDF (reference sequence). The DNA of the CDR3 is TGTGCCACCAGCAGAGATCCCAAGAGCGGGAGCGCGACAGATACGCAGTATTTT. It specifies CATSRDPKSGSATDTQYF.

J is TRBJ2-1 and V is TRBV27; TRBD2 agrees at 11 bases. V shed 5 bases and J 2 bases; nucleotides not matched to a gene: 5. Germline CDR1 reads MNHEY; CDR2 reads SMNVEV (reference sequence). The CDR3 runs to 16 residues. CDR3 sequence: CASSPLTSGAYNEQFF. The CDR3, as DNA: TGTGCCAGCAGTCCCCTGACTAGCGGGGCCTACAATGAGCAGTTCTTC.

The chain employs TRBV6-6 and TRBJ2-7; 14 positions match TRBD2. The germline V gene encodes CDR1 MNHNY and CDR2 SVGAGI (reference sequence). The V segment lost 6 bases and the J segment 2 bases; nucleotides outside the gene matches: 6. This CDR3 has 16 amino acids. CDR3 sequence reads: CASRGLAGASTYEQYF. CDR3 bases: TGTGCCAGCAGGGGACTAGCGGGGGCTTCGACCTACGAGCAGTACTTC.

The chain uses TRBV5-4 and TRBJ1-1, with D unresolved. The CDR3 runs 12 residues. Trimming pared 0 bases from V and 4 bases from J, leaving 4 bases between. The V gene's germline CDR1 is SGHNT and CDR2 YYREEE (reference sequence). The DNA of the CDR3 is TGTGCCAGCAGCTTGGACACCACTGAAGCTTTCTTT. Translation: CASSLDTTEAFF.

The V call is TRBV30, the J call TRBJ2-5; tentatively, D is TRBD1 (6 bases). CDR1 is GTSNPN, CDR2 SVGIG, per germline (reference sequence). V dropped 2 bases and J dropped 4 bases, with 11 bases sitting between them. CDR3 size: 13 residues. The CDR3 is CAWSTGTVETQYF. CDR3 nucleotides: TGTGCCTGGAGTACAGGGACGGTAGAGACCCAGTACTTC.

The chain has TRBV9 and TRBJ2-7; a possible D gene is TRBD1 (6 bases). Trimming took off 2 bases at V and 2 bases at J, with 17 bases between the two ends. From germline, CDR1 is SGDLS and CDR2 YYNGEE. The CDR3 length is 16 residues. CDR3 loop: CASSVTGTSTAYEQYF. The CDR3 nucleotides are TGTGCCAGCAGCGTCACCGGGACATCGACCGCCTACGAGCAGTACTTC.